The text below deals with one T cell receptor beta chain. The data were taken from a study of OX40 agonist ivuxolimab in advanced cancers. Whole-study context: Treatment received earlier with anti-PD-1, anti-PD-L1 or anti-CTLA-4 agents was allowed, and less than 45% had some.

Germline trimming cut 4 bases from V and 4 bases from J; bases unmatched to any gene: 3. This CDR3 spans 13 amino acids. CDR1 and CDR2 from the germline V gene are SGHRS and YFSETQ. Cycle 7 day 1, cycle 4 day 1, and baseline were the timepoints at which blood was sampled. Profiling relied on immunoSEQ multiplex PCR, and the TCRdb table lists in-frame clones only, not all of them. The table shows fewer than 90,000 clones, with 80% to 90% occurring only once. The source of this sequence is an adult with an advanced solid tumor such as melanoma, head and neck, liver or kidney cancer. This chain joins TRBV5-1 and TRBJ2-7, with TRBD1 identical over 9 bases. The sequencing used CD4+ or CD8+ T cells sorted from blood, collected in a trial of the OX40 agonist ivuxolimab. The CDR3 loop is CASSRDRAYEQYF. The CDR3 region has the DNA TGCGCCAGCAGCCGGGACAGGGCTTACGAGCAGTACTTC.